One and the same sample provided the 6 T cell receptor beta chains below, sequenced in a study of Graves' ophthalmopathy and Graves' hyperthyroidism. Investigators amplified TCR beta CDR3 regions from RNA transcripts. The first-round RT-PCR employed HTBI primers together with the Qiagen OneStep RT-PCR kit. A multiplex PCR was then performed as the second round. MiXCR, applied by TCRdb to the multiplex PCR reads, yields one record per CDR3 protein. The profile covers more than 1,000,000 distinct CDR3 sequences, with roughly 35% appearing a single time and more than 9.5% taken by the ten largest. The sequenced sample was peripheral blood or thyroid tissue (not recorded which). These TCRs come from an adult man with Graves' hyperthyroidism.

Here the CDR3 reads CASSSGSVRQETQYF. In DNA form, the CDR3 reads TGTGCCAGCAGCTCAGGGTCGGTTCGGCAAGAGACCCAGTACTTC. The gene calls are TRBV7-8 and TRBJ2-5; TRBD1 is a possible D gene (5 bases). Germline CDR1 reads SGHVS; CDR2 reads FQNEAQ. The CDR3 has 15 residues. V was clipped by 4 bases and J by 2 bases, with 14 bases between them.

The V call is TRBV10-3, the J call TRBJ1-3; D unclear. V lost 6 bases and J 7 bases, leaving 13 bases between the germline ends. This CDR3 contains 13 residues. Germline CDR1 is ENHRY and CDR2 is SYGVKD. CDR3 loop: CAIRPLRPNTIYF. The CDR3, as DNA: TGTGCCATCAGGCCTCTAAGGCCGAACACCATATATTTT.

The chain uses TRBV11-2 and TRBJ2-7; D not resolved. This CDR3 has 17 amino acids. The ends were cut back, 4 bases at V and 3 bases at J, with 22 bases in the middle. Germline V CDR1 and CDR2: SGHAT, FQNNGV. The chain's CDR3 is CASSSAVLPESFYEQYF. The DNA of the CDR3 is TGTGCCAGCAGCTCTGCGGTACTTCCGGAATCCTTCTACGAGCAGTACTTC.

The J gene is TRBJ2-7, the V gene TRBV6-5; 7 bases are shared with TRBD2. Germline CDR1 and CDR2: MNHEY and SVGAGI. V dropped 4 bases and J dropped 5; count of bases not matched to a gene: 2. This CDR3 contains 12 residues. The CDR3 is CASSWGGNEQYF. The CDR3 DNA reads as TGTGCCAGCAGTTGGGGGGGGAACGAGCAGTACTTC.

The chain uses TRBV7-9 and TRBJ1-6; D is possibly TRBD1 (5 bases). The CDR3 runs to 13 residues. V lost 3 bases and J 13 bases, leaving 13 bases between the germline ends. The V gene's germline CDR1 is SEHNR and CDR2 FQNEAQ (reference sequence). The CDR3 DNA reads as TGTGCCAGCAGCTTCTCCGCGGGGCTCCCCCTCCACTTT. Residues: CASSFSAGLPLHF.

CDR3 sequence reads: CASSWSLGNQPQHF. As DNA, the CDR3 is TGTGCCAGCAGTTGGTCCCTCGGCAATCAGCCCCAGCATTTT. The J gene is TRBJ1-5, the V gene TRBV6-5; D call uncertain. The CDR3 has 14 amino acids. The V end lost 4 bases, the J end lost 2 bases, and 9 bases lay between the germline ends. In germline, CDR1 is MNHEY, CDR2 SVGAGI.